Listed here are 26 T cell receptor beta chains from one sample, sequenced in a study of shared clonotypes between healthy human individuals. Some clones are missing from TCRdb's copy, which holds only in-frame ones; the method was immunoSEQ multiplex PCR. The repertoire holds millions of clones, about 92% seen once, with roughly 0.14% in the top ten. Input material: naive CD4+ T cells sorted from blood. Regarding subset: CD45RA+ positively selected. Every receptor here comes from a young man in good health.

The chain joins TRBV6-6 to TRBJ1-1, with 9 bases that match TRBD1. The CDR3 consists of 14 residues. V dropped 5 bases and J dropped 9; count of bases not matched to a gene: 10. The germline gives CDR1 MNHNY, CDR2 SVGAGI (reference sequence). CDR3 DNA: TGTGCCAGCAGTCCGGGACAGGGAAAGAGGAAAGCTTTCTTT. Its protein product is CASSPGQGKRKAFF.

The V call is TRBV11-2, the J call TRBJ1-1; 8 bases map to TRBD1. This CDR3 has 13 residues. Germline V gene data show CDR1 as SGHAT and CDR2 as FQNNGV. With 6 bases clipped from V and 7 bases from J, the junction kept 7 bases outside the gene matches. The CDR3 region is CASSRQGLGEAFF. Written as DNA, the CDR3 is TGTGCCAGCAGTCGACAGGGGCTCGGTGAAGCTTTCTTT.

V and J are TRBV2 and TRBJ2-3; 9 positions agree with TRBD2. Unmatched junction bases numbered 10, after V lost 7 bases and J lost 5 bases. Germline V gene data show CDR1 as SNHLY and CDR2 as FYNNEI. The CDR3 length is 15 residues. This chain's CDR3 is CASTREASGKDTQYF. In DNA, the CDR3 is TGTGCCAGCACCCGGGAGGCTAGCGGGAAAGATACGCAGTATTTT.

This clone was observed once. The chain couples TRBV5-1 to TRBJ2-5, with 14 nucleotides matching TRBD2. V was pared by 4 bases and J by 5 bases, with 7 bases of the junction left unmatched. The CDR3 extends over 16 amino acids. CDR1 is SGHRS, CDR2 YFSETQ, per germline. CDR3 nucleotide sequence: TGCGCCAGCAGCCAAGGGACTAGCGGGGGTCTTGAGACCCAGTACTTC. Its protein product is CASSQGTSGGLETQYF. Variable domain in full (rest from reference TRBV5-1 and TRBJ2-5): KAGVTQTPRYLIKTRGQQVTLSCSPISGHRSVSWYQQTPGQGLQFLFEYFSETQRNKGNFPGRFSGRQFSNSRSEMNVSTLELGDSALYLCASSQGTSGGLETQYFGPGTRLLVL.

This clone showed up just once. The genes are TRBV19 and TRBJ2-5; 7 positions match TRBD1. This CDR3 is 16 amino acids long. J gave up 1 base and V 6 bases, and 11 bases lay outside the gene matches. CDR1 is LNHDA, CDR2 SQIVND, per germline (reference sequence). CDR3 residues: CASSPRDRFTQETQYF. CDR3 coding DNA: TGTGCCAGTAGCCCGAGGGACAGATTTACCCAAGAGACCCAGTACTTC.

The V gene is TRBV6-1, the J gene TRBJ1-5, with TRBD1 matching over 10 bases. The CDR3 is made up of 15 amino acids. Per germline, CDR1 MNHNS and CDR2 SASEGT. V lost 3 bases, J lost 7 bases, and 6 bases stayed unmatched. The CDR3 sequence: CASSDRDRGWQPQHF. The CDR3 DNA sequence: TGTGCCAGCAGTGACAGGGACAGGGGATGGCAGCCCCAGCATTTT.

The chain is built from TRBV10-3 and TRBJ2-2; TRBD1 might be the D (7 bases). The CDR3 is 15 residues long. Trimming pared 10 bases from V and 2 bases from J, leaving 17 bases between. Per the germline V gene, CDR1 is ENHRY and CDR2 is SYGVKD. CDR3 nucleotide sequence: TGTGCCAGCTCGACAGGGACTCTCAACACCGGGGAGCTGTTTTTT. Encoded protein: CASSTGTLNTGELFF.

This chain connects TRBV27 to TRBJ2-7, with D tentatively TRBD2 (7 bases). Germline values: CDR1 MNHEY, CDR2 SMNVEV (reference sequence). V was shortened by 2 bases and J by 2 bases, with 16 bases between the two germline ends. The CDR3 loop spans 16 amino acids. The CDR3 region is CASSLRGGGGTYEQYF. The CDR3 coding sequence is TGTGCCAGCAGTTTACGGGGAGGGGGGGGTACCTACGAGCAGTACTTC.

About this clone: Other nucleotide sequences in the sample specify the same CDR3. This chain connects TRBV5-1 to TRBJ2-3; 11 nucleotides match TRBD2. The CDR3 covers 15 residues. J gave up 1 base and V 4 bases, and 2 bases lay outside the gene matches. Germline CDR1 reads SGHRS; CDR2 reads YFSETQ. DNA of the CDR3: TGCGCCAGCAGCCCACTAGCGGGGGGCACAGATACGCAGTATTTT. Translation gives CASSPLAGGTDTQYF.

Remarks on this clone: Other DNA sequences from this sample encode an identical CDR3 as well. The J gene is TRBJ2-7, the V gene TRBV10-3; D unclear. The CDR3 loop spans 13 amino acids. Germline assignment: CDR1 ENHRY and CDR2 SYGVKD. The V gene lost 5 bases and the J gene lost 1 base, with 9 bases spanning the gap. In DNA form, the CDR3 reads TGTGCCATCAGTCCGGGCAGTTCCTACGAGCAGTACTTC. It specifies CAISPGSSYEQYF.

The table lists this clone with a count of one. J is TRBJ2-3 and V is TRBV19, with D unresolved. Trimming shortened V by 8 bases and J by 5 bases, and 17 bases separated the two germline ends. Germline-derived CDR1 and CDR2 are LNHDA and SQIVND (reference sequence). The CDR3 totals 14 residues. CDR3 nucleotide sequence: TGTGCCAGTGCCGACTCCTGGGTAATAGATACGCAGTATTTT. Translation gives CASADSWVIDTQYF.

This sequence joins TRBV28 and TRBJ2-3; 7 nucleotides agree with TRBD1. Germline lookup yields CDR1 MDHEN and CDR2 SYDVKM. The V gene end was trimmed by 5 bases and the J gene end by 0 bases; junction bases not matched to a gene: 5. This CDR3 is 15 amino acids long. Here the CDR3 reads CASSMTGSSTDTQYF. DNA of the CDR3: TGTGCCAGCAGTATGACAGGGAGCAGCACAGATACGCAGTATTTT.

The gene calls are TRBV28 and TRBJ2-7; 8 bases align to TRBD1. Germline trimming cut 1 base from V and 3 bases from J; bases unmatched to any gene: 8. This CDR3 comprises 16 residues. The germline gives CDR1 MDHEN, CDR2 SYDVKM. DNA for the CDR3: TGTGCCAGCAGTTTATTGCCTACCACAGGGGGCTACGAGCAGTACTTC. Translated, it gives CASSLLPTTGGYEQYF.

The CDR3 DNA is TGCGCCAGCAGAGGATCGACTATGTACAATGAGCAGTTCTTC. As protein: CASRGSTMYNEQFF. V usage is TRBV10-1 and J usage is TRBJ2-1; D might be TRBD2 (5 bases). This CDR3 region has 14 residues. Germline V gives CDR1 WNHNN, CDR2 SYGVQD (reference sequence). V gave up 6 bases and J gave up 4 bases, with 13 bases separating them.

This clone has a handful of counts. The chain carries TRBV2 and TRBJ1-1; weak D call: TRBD1 (5 bases). Trimming left V 7 bases short and J 1 base short, with 16 bases between. CDR1 and CDR2 (germline): SNHLY, FYNNEI. This CDR3 comprises 15 residues. This chain's CDR3 is CASIRTLLTNTEAFF. For the CDR3, the DNA is TGTGCCAGCATCAGGACACTGCTAACGAACACTGAAGCTTTCTTT.

This sequence joins TRBV6-6 and TRBJ2-7; D is perhaps TRBD1 or TRBD2 (6 bases each). The CDR3 covers 13 residues. V shed 0 bases and J shed 10 bases, with 13 bases lying between them. In germline, CDR1 is MNHNY, CDR2 SVGAGI (reference sequence). The CDR3 loop reads CASSYSGGGYQYF. For the CDR3, the DNA is TGTGCCAGCAGTTACTCGGGGGGCGGGTATCAGTACTTC.

This clone was seen just once. This sample also contains other DNA sequences that code for the same CDR3. The chain links TRBV19 to TRBJ2-3, with TRBD1 identical over 7 bases. CDR1 and CDR2 (germline): LNHDA, SQIVND (reference sequence). Trimming at V came to 6 bases and at J to 4 bases, leaving 4 bases not matched to a gene. CDR3 size: 13 residues. The CDR3: CASSVTGSDTQYF. The CDR3 nucleotides are TGTGCCAGTAGCGTGACAGGGTCAGATACGCAGTATTTT.

V and J are TRBV4-3 and TRBJ1-2, with D perhaps matching TRBD1 (5 bases). V was pared by 1 base and J by 3 bases, with 9 bases between. The CDR3 runs 14 residues. The germline CDR1 and CDR2 sequences are LGHNA and YSLEER. Here the CDR3 DNA reads TGCGCCAGCAGCCAAGCGAGGGGTCACTATGGCTACACCTTC. It encodes CASSQARGHYGYTF.

This sequence joins TRBV6-4 and TRBJ1-2; 7 bases match TRBD1. CDR1 and CDR2 from the germline V gene are MRHNA and SNTAGT. The V and J ends lost 5 bases and 7 bases, in that order; junction bases with no gene match: 7. The CDR3 contains 13 residues. The CDR3: CASSPTGLAGYTF. In nucleotides, the CDR3 is TGTGCCAGCAGTCCGACAGGGCTGGCTGGCTACACCTTC.

This clone was recorded only once. CDR3 protein: CASSGGAGYEQYF. The CDR3 bases are TGTGCCAGCTCAGGGGGGGCCGGCTACGAGCAGTACTTC. This chain joins TRBV18 and TRBJ2-7, with D maybe TRBD2 (7 bases). The ends were cut back, 5 bases at V and 3 bases at J, with 11 bases in the middle. CDR1 and CDR2 (germline): KGHSH, LQKENI. This CDR3 comprises 13 residues.

The V and J genes are TRBV28 and TRBJ1-6, with 12 bases aligning to TRBD1. The CDR3 is made up of 16 amino acids. V shed 2 bases, J shed 9 bases, and the junction held 5 bases outside the gene matches. Per the germline V gene, CDR1 is MDHEN and CDR2 is SYDVKM. CDR3 in DNA: TGTGCCAGCAGTTTAGGGACAGGGGGCTCTGGTTCACCCCTCCACTTT. It specifies CASSLGTGGSGSPLHF.

As concerns this clone: This sample includes further DNA sequences coding for the same CDR3. The chain is built from TRBV7-9 and TRBJ1-1; D is ambiguous. Per the germline V gene, CDR1 is SEHNR and CDR2 is FQNEAQ (reference sequence). The V end lost 4 bases, the J end lost 1 base, and 7 bases lay between the germline ends. This CDR3 has 13 amino acids. The CDR3 DNA reads TGTGCCAGCAGCTCGGGAGCGAACACTGAAGCTTTCTTT. Encoded protein: CASSSGANTEAFF. Drawing the rest from reference TRBV7-9 and TRBJ1-1, the complete variable domain is DTGVSQNPRHKITKRGQNVTFRCDPISEHNRLYWYRQTLGQGPEFLTYFQNEAQLEKSRLLSDRFSAERPKGSFSTLEIQRTEQGDSAMYLCASSSGANTEAFFGQGTRLTVV.

In regard to this clone: The same CDR3 arises from other DNA sequences in this sample as well. The chain uses TRBV4-1 and TRBJ1-2; possible D gene TRBD1, 6 bases. The CDR3 runs 13 residues. With 2 bases removed from V and 8 bases from J, the gap between germline ends came to 12 bases. Per germline, CDR1 MGHRA and CDR2 YSYEKL. CDR3 loop: CASSQTGSYGYTF. The CDR3 DNA is TGCGCCAGCAGCCAAACAGGGTCGTACGGCTACACCTTC.

J is TRBJ2-3 and V is TRBV5-4; D perhaps matches TRBD2 (5 bases). The V gene lost 4 bases and the J gene lost 6 bases, with 18 bases spanning the gap. The CDR3 is 15 residues long. Looked up from germline, CDR1 is SGHNT and CDR2 is YYREEE (reference sequence). As DNA, the CDR3 is TGTGCCAGCAGCCCGAAGGCCCGGACTGCTGATACGCAGTATTTT. The encoded protein is CASSPKARTADTQYF.

The chain couples TRBV7-2 to TRBJ2-7; 8 bases map to TRBD2. V trimming: 3 bases; J trimming: 4 bases; junction bases outside the gene matches: 5. This CDR3 region has 14 residues. Germline assignment: CDR1 SGHTA and CDR2 FQGNSA. The CDR3 loop is CASSLGLVSYEQYF. DNA of the CDR3: TGTGCCAGCAGCTTGGGACTAGTCTCGTACGAGCAGTACTTC.

V gene TRBV5-1 combines with J gene TRBJ2-6; D not resolved. The CDR3 covers 18 residues. The germline CDR1 and CDR2 sequences are SGHRS and YFSETQ. Deletions cut 4 bases from V and 0 bases from J, with 17 bases between. CDR3 DNA sequence: TGCGCCAGCAGCGAGAGGCCTCCACCTTCCTCTGGGGCCAACGTCCTGACTTTC. This codes for CASSERPPPSSGANVLTF.